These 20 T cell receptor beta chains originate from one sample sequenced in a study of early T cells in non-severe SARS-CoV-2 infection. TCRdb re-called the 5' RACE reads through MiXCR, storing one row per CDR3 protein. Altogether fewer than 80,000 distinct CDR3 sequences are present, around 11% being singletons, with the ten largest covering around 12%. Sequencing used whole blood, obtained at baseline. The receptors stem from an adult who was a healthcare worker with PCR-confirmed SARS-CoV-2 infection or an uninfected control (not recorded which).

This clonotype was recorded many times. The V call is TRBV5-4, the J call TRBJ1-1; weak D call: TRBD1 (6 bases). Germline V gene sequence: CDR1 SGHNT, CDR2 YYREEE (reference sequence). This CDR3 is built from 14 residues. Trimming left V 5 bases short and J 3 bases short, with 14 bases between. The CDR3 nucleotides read TGTGCCAGCAGTTTTCGGGAGGGGGACACTGAAGCTTTCTTT. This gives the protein CASSFREGDTEAFF.

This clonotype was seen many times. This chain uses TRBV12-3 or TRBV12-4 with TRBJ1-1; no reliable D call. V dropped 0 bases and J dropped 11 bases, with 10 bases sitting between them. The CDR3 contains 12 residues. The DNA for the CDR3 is TGTGCCAGCAGTTTAGCGGGCGGGTGGGCTTTCTTT. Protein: CASSLAGGWAFF.

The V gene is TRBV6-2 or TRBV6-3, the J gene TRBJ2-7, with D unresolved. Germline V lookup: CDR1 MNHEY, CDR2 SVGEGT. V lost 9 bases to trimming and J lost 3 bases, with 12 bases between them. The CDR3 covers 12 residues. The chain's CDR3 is CASGRVIYEQYF. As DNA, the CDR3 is TGTGCCAGTGGCCGAGTTATCTACGAGCAGTACTTC.

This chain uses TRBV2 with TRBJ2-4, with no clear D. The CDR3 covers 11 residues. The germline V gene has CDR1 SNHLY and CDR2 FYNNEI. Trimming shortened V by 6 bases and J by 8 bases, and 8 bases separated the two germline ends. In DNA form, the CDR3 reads TGTGCCAGCAGCGACCGGGACATTCAGTACTTC. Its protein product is CASSDRDIQYF. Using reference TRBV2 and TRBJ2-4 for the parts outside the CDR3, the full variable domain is EPEVTQTPSHQVTQMGQEVILRCVPISNHLYFYWYRQILGQKVEFLVSFYNNEISEKSEIFDDQFSVERPDGSNFTLKIRSTKLEDSAMYFCASSDRDIQYFGAGTRLSVL.

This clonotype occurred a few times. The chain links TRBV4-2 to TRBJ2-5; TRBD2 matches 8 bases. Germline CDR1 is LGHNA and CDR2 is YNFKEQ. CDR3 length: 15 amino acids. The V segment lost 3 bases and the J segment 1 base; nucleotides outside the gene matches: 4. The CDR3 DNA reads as TGTGCCAGCAGCCAGGACGGGGGGGTCCAAGAGACCCAGTACTTC. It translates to CASSQDGGVQETQYF.

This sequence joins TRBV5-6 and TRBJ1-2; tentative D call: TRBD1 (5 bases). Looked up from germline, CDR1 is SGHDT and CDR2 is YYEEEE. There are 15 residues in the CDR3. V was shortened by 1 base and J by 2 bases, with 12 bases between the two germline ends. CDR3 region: CASSLMTAPNYGYTF. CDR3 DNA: TGTGCCAGCAGCTTGATGACAGCCCCCAACTATGGCTACACCTTC. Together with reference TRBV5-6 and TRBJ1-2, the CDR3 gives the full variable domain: DAGVTQSPTHLIKTRGQQVTLRCSPKSGHDTVSWYQQALGQGPQFIFQYYEEEERQRGNFPDRFSGHQFPNYSSELNVNALLLGDSALYLCASSLMTAPNYGYTFGSGTRLTVV.

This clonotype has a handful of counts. As DNA, the CDR3 is TGTGCCAGCAGTTTGACAGGCGAAAACTCCTACGAGCAGTACTTC. The encoded protein is CASSLTGENSYEQYF. The rearrangement uses TRBV28 and TRBJ2-7, with a tentative D call TRBD1 (6 bases). The CDR3 has 15 amino acids. The V gene lost 3 bases and the J gene lost 0 bases, with 12 bases spanning the gap. Germline CDR1 is MDHEN and CDR2 is SYDVKM.

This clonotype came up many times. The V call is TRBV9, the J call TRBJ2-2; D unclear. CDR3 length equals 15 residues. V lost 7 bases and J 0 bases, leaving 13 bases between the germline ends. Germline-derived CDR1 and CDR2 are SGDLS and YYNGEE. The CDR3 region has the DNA TGTGCCAGCGCCATGGGGATTGCGAACACCGGGGAGCTGTTTTTT. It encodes CASAMGIANTGELFF. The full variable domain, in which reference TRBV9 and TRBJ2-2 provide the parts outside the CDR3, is DSGVTQTPKHLITATGQRVTLRCSPRSGDLSVYWYQQSLDQGLQFLIQYYNGEERAKGNILERFSAQQFPDLHSELNLSSLELGDSALYFCASAMGIANTGELFFGEGSRLTVL.

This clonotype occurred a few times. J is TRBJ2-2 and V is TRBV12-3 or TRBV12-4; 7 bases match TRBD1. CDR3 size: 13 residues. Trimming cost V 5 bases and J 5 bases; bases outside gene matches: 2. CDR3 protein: CASSTTGTGELFF. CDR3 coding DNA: TGTGCCAGCAGTACGACAGGGACCGGGGAGCTGTTTTTT.

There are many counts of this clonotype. CDR3 protein: CASSRGPGTEAFF. The CDR3 DNA reads as TGTGCCAGCAGCAGGGGTCCGGGCACTGAAGCTTTCTTT. V gene TRBV7-6 combines with J gene TRBJ1-1; a possible D gene is TRBD1 (5 bases). The CDR3 sequence is 13 residues long. Germline V gene lookup returns CDR1 SGHVS and CDR2 FNYEAQ. Trimming pared 5 bases from V and 4 bases from J, leaving 11 bases between.

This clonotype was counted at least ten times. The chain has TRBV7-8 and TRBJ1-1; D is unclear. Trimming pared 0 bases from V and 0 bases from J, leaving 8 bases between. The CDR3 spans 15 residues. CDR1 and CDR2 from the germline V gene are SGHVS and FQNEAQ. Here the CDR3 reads CASSLASALNTEAFF. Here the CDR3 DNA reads TGTGCCAGCAGCTTAGCTTCGGCCTTGAACACTGAAGCTTTCTTT.

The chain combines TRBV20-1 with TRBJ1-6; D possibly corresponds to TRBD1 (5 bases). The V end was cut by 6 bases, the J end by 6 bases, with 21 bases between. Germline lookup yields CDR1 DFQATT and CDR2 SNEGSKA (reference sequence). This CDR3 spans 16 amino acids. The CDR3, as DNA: TGCAGTGCCAGCAGGGCGGCGGGACGGGGTAATTCACCCCTCCACTTT. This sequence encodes CSASRAAGRGNSPLHF.

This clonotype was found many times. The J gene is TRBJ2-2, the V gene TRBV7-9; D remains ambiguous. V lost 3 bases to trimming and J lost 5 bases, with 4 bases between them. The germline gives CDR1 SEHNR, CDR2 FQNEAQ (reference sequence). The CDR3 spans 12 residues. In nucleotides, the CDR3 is TGTGCCAGCAGCTTTTCTACCGGGGAGCTGTTTTTT. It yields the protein CASSFSTGELFF.

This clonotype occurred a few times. CDR3 coding DNA: TGTGCCAGCAGCTTACCCGGAAGGGCCGTCGGGACTGAAGCTTTCTTT. This translates into CASSLPGRAVGTEAFF. The V gene is TRBV11-1, the J gene TRBJ1-1; D gene ambiguous. The CDR3 length is 16 residues. CDR1 is SGHAT, CDR2 FQDESV, per germline (reference sequence). V shed 2 bases and J shed 5 bases, with 18 bases lying between them.

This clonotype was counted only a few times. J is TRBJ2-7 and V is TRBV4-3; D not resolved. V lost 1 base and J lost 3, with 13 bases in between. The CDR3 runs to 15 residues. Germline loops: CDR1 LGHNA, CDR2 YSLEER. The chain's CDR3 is CASSQGSDGFYEQYF. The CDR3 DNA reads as TGCGCCAGCAGCCAAGGTTCGGACGGATTCTACGAGCAGTACTTC.

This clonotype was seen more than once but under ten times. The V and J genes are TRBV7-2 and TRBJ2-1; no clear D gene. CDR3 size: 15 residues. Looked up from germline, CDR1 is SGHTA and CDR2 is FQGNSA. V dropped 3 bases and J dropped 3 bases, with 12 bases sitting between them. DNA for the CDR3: TGTGCCAGCAGCTTGGCCCCGTCGTACTACAATGAGCAGTTCTTC. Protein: CASSLAPSYYNEQFF.

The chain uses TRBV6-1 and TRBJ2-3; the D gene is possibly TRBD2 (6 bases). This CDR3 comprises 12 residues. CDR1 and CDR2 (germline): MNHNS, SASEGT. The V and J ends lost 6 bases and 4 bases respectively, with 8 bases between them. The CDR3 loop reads CASRAGSDTQYF. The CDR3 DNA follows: TGTGCCAGCAGAGCGGGCTCAGATACGCAGTATTTT.

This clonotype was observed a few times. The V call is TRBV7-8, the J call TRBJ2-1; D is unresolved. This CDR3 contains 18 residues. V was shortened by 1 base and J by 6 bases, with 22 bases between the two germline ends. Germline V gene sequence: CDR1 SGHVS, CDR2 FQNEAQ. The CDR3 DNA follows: TGTGCCAGCAGCTTAGAAGATGAGTGGCGCGTTTTAGCCAATGAGCAGTTCTTC. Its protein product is CASSLEDEWRVLANEQFF.

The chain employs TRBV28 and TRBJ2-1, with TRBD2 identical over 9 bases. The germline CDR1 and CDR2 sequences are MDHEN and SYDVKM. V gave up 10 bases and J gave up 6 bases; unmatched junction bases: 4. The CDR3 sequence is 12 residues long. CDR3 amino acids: CATGLAINEQFF. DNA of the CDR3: TGTGCCACTGGACTAGCGATCAATGAGCAGTTCTTC.

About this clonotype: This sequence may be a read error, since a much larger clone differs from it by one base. CDR3 sequence (DNA): TGTGCCAGCAGCCACGGGCGGCAGGGGAATCATGCCGGGGAGCTGTTTTTT. It codes for CASSHGRQGNHAGELFF. The chain joins TRBV7-9 to TRBJ2-2; D is perhaps TRBD1 (6 bases). Germline V gives CDR1 SEHNR, CDR2 FQNEAQ (reference sequence). V lost 5 bases and J 6 bases, leaving 22 bases between the germline ends. The CDR3 totals 17 residues. The entire variable domain, with the rest obtained from reference TRBV7-9 and TRBJ2-2, is as follows: DTGVSQNPRHKITKRGQNVTFRCDPISEHNRLYWYRQTLGQGPEFLTYFQNEAQLEKSRLLSDRFSAERPKGSFSTLEIQRTEQGDSAMYLCASSHGRQGNHAGELFFGEGSRLTVL.